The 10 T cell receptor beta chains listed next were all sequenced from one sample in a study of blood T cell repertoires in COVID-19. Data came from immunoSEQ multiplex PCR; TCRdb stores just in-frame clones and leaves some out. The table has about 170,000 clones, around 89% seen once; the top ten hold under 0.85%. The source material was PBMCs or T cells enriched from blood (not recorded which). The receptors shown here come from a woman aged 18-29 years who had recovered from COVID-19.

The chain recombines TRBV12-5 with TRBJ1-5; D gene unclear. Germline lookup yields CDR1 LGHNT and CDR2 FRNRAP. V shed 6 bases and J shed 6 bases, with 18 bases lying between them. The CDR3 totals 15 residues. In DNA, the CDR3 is TGTGCTAGTGGCTCCCCTCCGGGGTCATGTCAGCCCCAGCATTTT. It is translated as CASGSPPGSCQPQHF. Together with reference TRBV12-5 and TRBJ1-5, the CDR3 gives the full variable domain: DARVTQTPRHKVTEMGQEVTMRCQPILGHNTVFWYRQTMMQGLELLAYFRNRAPLDDSGMPKDRFSAEMPDATLATLKIQPSEPRDSAVYFCASGSPPGSCQPQHFGDGTRLSIL.

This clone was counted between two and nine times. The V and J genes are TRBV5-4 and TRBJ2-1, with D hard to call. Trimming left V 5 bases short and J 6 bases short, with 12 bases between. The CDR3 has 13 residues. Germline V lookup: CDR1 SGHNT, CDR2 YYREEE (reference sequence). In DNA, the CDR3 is TGTGCCAGCAGGCCCGACTGGGTCAATGAGCAGTTCTTC. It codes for CASRPDWVNEQFF.

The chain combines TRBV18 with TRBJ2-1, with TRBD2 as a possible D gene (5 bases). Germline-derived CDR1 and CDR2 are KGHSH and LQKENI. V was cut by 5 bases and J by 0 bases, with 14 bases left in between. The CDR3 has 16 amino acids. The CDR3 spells CASSSLSAGSYNEQFF. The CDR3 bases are TGTGCCAGCTCAAGCCTTTCGGCGGGCTCCTACAATGAGCAGTTCTTC. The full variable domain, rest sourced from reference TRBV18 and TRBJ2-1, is NAGVMQNPRHLVRRRGQEARLRCSPMKGHSHVYWYRQLPEEGLKFMVYLQKENIIDESGMPKERFSAEFPKEGPSILRIQQVVRGDSAAYFCASSSLSAGSYNEQFFGPGTRLTVL.

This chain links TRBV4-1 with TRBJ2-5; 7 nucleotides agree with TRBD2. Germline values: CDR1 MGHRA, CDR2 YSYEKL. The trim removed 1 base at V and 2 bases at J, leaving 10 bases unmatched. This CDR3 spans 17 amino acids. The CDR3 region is CASSQGTRVSGQETQYF. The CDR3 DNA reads TGCGCCAGCAGCCAAGGCACCCGGGTTAGCGGGCAAGAGACCCAGTACTTC.

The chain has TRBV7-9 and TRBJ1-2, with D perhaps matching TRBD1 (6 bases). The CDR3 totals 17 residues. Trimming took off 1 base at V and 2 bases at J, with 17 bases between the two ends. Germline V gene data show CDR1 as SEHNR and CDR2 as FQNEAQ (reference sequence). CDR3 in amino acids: CASSLGITGGQNYGYTF. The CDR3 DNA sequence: TGTGCCAGCAGCTTAGGAATAACGGGGGGACAAAACTATGGCTACACCTTC.

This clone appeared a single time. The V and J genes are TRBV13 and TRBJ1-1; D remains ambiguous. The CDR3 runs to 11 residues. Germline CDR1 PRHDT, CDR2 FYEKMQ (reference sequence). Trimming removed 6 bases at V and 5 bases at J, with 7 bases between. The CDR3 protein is CASRRLTEAFF. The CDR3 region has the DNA TGTGCCAGCAGGCGTCTAACTGAAGCTTTCTTT.

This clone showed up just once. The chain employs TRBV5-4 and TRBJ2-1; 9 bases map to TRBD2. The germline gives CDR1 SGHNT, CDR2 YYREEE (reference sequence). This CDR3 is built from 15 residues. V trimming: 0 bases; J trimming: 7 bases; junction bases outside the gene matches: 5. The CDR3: CASSLVVAGVNEQFF. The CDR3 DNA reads TGTGCCAGCAGCTTGGTAGTAGCGGGAGTGAATGAGCAGTTCTTC.

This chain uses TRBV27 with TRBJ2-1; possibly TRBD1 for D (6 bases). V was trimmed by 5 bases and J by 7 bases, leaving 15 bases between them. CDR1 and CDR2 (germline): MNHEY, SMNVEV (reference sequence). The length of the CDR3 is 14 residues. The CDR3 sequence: CASSPRTARNEQFF. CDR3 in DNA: TGTGCCAGCAGTCCCCGGACAGCTAGAAATGAGCAGTTCTTC.

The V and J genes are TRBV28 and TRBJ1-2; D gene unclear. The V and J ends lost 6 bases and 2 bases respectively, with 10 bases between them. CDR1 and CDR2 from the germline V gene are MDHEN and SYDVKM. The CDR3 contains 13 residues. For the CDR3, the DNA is TGTGCCAGCAGACATACAGAGAACTATGGCTACACCTTC. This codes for CASRHTENYGYTF.

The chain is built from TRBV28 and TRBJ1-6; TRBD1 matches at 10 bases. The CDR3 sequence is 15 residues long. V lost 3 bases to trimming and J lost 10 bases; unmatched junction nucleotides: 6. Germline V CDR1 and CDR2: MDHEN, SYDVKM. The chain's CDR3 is CASSFLGTGESPLHF. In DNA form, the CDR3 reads TGTGCCAGCAGTTTTCTTGGGACAGGGGAATCACCCCTCCACTTT.